These 3 T cell receptor beta chains were all obtained from the same sample, sequenced in a study of T cells after yellow fever vaccination (dated by TCRdb to the late 2010s). The sample's treatment or condition label, in plain terms: live attenuated yellow fever vaccine strain. Library preparation was by 5' RACE. For sequencing, an Illumina NovaSeq 6000 was employed. The raw public data were reprocessed by TCRdb itself: fastp quality trimming at Q25, MiXCR clonotype calling, in-frame beta chains only. Each entry merges the rows of one CDR3 protein and shows their most common DNA and genes. For this sample there are 250,000 or so distinct CDR3 sequences; about 3.5% appear just once. The ten largest clones represent about 20% of the sample. The sequences come from PBMCs, collected 15 days after the yellow fever booster vaccination. The source is a man between 18 and 35 years old who received the YFV17D yellow fever vaccine.

A remark on this clonotype: Given a much more abundant clone one base away, this may be a read error. The chain links TRBV30 to TRBJ2-2; D call uncertain. Germline V gives CDR1 GTSNPN, CDR2 SVGIG (reference sequence). Trimming removed 3 bases at V and 5 bases at J, with 7 bases between. This CDR3 region has 12 residues. CDR3 DNA: TGTGCCTGGAGCACTCGAACCGGGGAGCTGTTTTTT. Residues: CAWSTRTGELFF.

The table lists this clonotype with many counts. V is TRBV5-5 and J is TRBJ2-1; 10 bases fit TRBD2. V gave up 4 bases and J gave up 5 bases; unmatched junction bases: 9. This CDR3 is 16 amino acids long. Germline CDR1 and CDR2: SGHKS and YYEKEE (reference sequence). The CDR3 bases are TGTGCCAGCAGCCTACCCGGGACTAGCGAAAACAATGAGCAGTTCTTC. It codes for CASSLPGTSENNEQFF.

The table lists this clonotype with many counts. The chain carries TRBV4-3 and TRBJ2-5; 10 bases agree with TRBD2. Losses at the gene ends were 0 bases for V and 2 bases for J; bases not matched to a gene: 9. The CDR3 loop spans 18 amino acids. From germline, CDR1 is LGHNA and CDR2 YSLEER. CDR3 nucleotide sequence: TGCGCCAGCAGCCAAGATCGGGCTAGCGGGGGTGGTCAAGAGACCCAGTACTTC. Amino acid sequence: CASSQDRASGGGQETQYF.